Below, 9 T cell receptor beta chains from the same sample are listed, as sequenced in a study of T cells after yellow fever vaccination. TCRdb re-called the 5' RACE reads through MiXCR, storing one row per CDR3 protein. The data show 450,000 to 600,000 distinct CDR3 sequences, about 13% seen once. The source material was PBMCs, sampled on the day of the yellow fever booster vaccination. The receptors come from a man in his thirties or forties who received the YFV17D yellow fever vaccine.

This clonotype was recorded a few times. The chain joins TRBV7-9 to TRBJ2-1; TRBD1 matches at 7 bases. The CDR3 spans 16 residues. Trimming cost V 5 bases and J 4 bases; bases outside gene matches: 11. The germline V gene encodes CDR1 SEHNR and CDR2 FQNEAQ (reference sequence). The CDR3 loop reads CASSLPTGQLYNEQFF. The CDR3 bases are TGTGCCAGCAGCCTCCCGACAGGGCAACTTTACAATGAGCAGTTCTTC.

This clonotype occurred a few times. The chain is built from TRBV5-4 and TRBJ2-5, with TRBD1 as a possible D gene (5 bases). The germline CDR1 and CDR2 sequences are SGHNT and YYREEE (reference sequence). This CDR3 contains 13 residues. Between the trimmed V and J ends, which lost 5 bases and 5 bases, there was a span of 13 bases. The CDR3 DNA follows: TGTGCCAGCAGAACCCAGGGTAGGGAGACCCAGTACTTC. Protein sequence: CASRTQGRETQYF.

In this sample, this clonotype turned up a few times. The J gene is TRBJ1-1, the V gene TRBV7-8; weak D call: TRBD1 (6 bases). The CDR3 totals 14 residues. CDR1 and CDR2 (germline): SGHVS, FQNEAQ. V shed 3 bases and J shed 4 bases, with 12 bases lying between them. CDR3 amino acids: CASSFGGPGTEAFF. DNA of the CDR3: TGTGCCAGCAGCTTTGGGGGGCCAGGCACTGAAGCTTTCTTT.

This clonotype has a count of ten or more. CDR3 sequence reads: CSAEVRTGTDTQYF. In nucleotides, the CDR3 is TGCAGTGCGGAGGTGCGGACAGGAACAGATACGCAGTATTTT. The rearrangement uses TRBV20-1 and TRBJ2-3, with 7 positions matching TRBD1. Germline V gene lookup returns CDR1 DFQATT and CDR2 SNEGSKA (reference sequence). Unmatched junction bases numbered 9, after V lost 6 bases and J lost 3 bases. The CDR3 has 14 amino acids.

The chain couples TRBV3-1 to TRBJ2-2; 12 positions match TRBD2. Germline CDR1 and CDR2: LGHDT and YNNKEL (reference sequence). J gave up 3 bases and V 3 bases, and 5 bases lay outside the gene matches. This CDR3 spans 17 amino acids. CDR3 in amino acids: CASSHPRLAGDTGELFF. The CDR3 nucleotides are TGTGCCAGCAGCCACCCTAGACTAGCGGGAGACACCGGGGAGCTGTTTTTT.

The chain carries TRBV18 and TRBJ1-5; D uncertain. There are 15 residues in the CDR3. Per germline, CDR1 KGHSH and CDR2 LQKENI. The ends were cut back, 3 bases at V and 6 bases at J, with 15 bases in the middle. CDR3: CASSPERASSQPQHF. CDR3 DNA sequence: TGTGCCAGCTCACCTGAACGGGCCTCCAGTCAGCCCCAGCATTTT.

The gene calls are TRBV5-5 and TRBJ1-2; possible D gene TRBD1, 6 bases. This CDR3 has 15 residues. The germline CDR1 and CDR2 sequences are SGHKS and YYEKEE (reference sequence). Between the trimmed V and J ends, which lost 0 bases and 7 bases, there was a span of 16 bases. CDR3 nucleotides: TGTGCCAGCAGCTTGGAGGGGGTACAGGGATCTGGCTACACCTTC. It translates to CASSLEGVQGSGYTF.

The table lists this clonotype with many counts. V gene TRBV7-2 combines with J gene TRBJ2-7; 7 positions agree with TRBD1. This CDR3 is 13 amino acids long. In germline, CDR1 is SGHTA, CDR2 FQGNSA. Trimming removed 4 bases from V and 3 bases from J; junction bases left unmatched: 3. CDR3: CASSSGQSYEQYF. The CDR3 bases are TGTGCCAGCAGCTCGGGACAGAGCTACGAGCAGTACTTC.

This clonotype has just a few counts. The gene calls are TRBV6-2 or TRBV6-3 and TRBJ2-7; D perhaps matches TRBD2 (5 bases). CDR1 and CDR2 from the germline V gene are MNHEY and SVGEGT. Trimming shortened V by 7 bases and J by 3 bases, and 16 bases separated the two germline ends. CDR3 length: 14 residues. CDR3 in amino acids: CASTPWASNYEQYF. The CDR3 nucleotides read TGTGCCAGCACCCCCTGGGCTAGCAACTACGAGCAGTACTTC.